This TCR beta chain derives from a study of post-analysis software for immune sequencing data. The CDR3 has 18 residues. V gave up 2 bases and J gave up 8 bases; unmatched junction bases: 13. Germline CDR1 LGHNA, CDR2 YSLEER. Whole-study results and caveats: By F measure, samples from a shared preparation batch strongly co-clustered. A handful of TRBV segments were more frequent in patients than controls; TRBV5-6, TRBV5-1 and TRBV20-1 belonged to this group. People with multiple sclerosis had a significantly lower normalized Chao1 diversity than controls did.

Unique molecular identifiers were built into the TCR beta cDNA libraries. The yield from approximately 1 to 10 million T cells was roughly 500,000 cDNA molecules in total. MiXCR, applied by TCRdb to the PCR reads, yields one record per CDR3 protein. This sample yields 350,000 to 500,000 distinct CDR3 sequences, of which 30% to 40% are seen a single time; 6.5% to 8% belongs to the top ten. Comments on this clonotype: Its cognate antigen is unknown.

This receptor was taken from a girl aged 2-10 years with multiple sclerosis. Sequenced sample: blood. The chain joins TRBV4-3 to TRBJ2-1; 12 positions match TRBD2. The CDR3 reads CASSQSRMRLAGEDEQFF. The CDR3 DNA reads TGCGCCAGCAGCCAATCTAGGATGAGACTAGCGGGAGAAGATGAGCAGTTCTTC.